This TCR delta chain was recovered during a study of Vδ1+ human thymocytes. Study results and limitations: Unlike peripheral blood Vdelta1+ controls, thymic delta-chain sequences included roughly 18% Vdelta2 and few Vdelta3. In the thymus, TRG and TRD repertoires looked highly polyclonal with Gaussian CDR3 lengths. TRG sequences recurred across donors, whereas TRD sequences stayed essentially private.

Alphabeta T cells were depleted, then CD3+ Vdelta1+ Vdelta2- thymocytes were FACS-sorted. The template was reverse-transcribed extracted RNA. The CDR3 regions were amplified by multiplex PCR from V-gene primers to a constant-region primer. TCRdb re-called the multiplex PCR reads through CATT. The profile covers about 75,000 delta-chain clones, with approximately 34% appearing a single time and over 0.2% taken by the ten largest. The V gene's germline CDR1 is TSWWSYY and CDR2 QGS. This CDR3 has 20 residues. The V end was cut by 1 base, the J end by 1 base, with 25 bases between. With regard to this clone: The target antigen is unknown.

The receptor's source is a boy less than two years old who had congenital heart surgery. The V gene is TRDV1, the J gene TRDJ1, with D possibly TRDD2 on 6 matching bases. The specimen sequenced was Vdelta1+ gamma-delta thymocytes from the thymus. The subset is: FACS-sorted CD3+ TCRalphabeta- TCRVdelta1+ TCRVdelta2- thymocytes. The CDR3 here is CALGERQPSSYDPFTDKLIF. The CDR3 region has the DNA TGTGCTCTTGGGGAACGACAGCCAAGCTCCTACGATCCCTTCACCGATAAACTCATCTTT.